This T cell receptor beta chain was obtained from a study of T cell responses to AZD1222 COVID-19 vaccine. General observations from the study: Across spike, vaccine-associated CD4 TCRs were found, dominant at 160-218 and 743-854. Repertoire samples came only from after the peak T cell response.

The CDR3 is 17 amino acids. Germline V CDR1 and CDR2: MNHEY, SMNVEV (reference sequence). Repertoires were generated with immunoSEQ multiplex PCR, while TCRdb's copy carries only in-frame clones and drops some. The repertoire holds approximately 90,000 clones, with about nine tenths as singletons. This clone occurred once. Its antigen is as yet unknown. A junction boundary mismatches the germline segment, possibly from a read error. This TCR came from an adult in good health. The V call is TRBV27, the J call TRBJ2-2; 9 nucleotides agree with TRBD2. Sequencing used peripheral blood, obtained on day 0 of AZD1222 vaccination. CDR3 DNA: TGTCCCAGCAGTTTGACTCGCGGGGGGGGTTACACCGGGGAGCTGTTTTTT. Translated, it gives CPSSLTRGGGYTGELFF.